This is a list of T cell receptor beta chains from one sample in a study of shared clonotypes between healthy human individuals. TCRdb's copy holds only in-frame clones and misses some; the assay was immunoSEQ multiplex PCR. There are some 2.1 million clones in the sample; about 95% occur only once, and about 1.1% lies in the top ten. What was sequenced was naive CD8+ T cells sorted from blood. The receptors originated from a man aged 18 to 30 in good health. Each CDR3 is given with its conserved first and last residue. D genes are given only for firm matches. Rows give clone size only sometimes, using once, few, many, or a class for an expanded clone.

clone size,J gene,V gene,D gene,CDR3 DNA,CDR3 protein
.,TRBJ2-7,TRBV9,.,TGTGCCAGCAGCGTTGGCGGGGACTACGAGCAGTACTTC,CASSVGGDYEQYF
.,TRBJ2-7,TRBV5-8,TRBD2,TGTGCCAGCAGCCCCGGGACTAGCATCCGCGAGCAGTACTTC,CASSPGTSIREQYF
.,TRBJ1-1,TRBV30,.,TGTGCCTGGAGTGTATCCCCCCCTCTCGAAGCTTTCTTT,CAWSVSPPLEAFF
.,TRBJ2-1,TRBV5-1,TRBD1,TGCGCCAGCAGCTTGGAGGGGACAGAAGCGTATTACAATGAGCAGTTCTTC,CASSLEGTEAYYNEQFF
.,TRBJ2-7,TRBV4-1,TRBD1,TGCGCCAGCAGTCAGGGACAGGGATCTTTCTACGAGCAGTACTTC,CASSQGQGSFYEQYF
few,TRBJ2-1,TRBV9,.,TGTGCCAGCAGCGTAGACAATGAGCAGTTCTTC,CASSVDNEQFF
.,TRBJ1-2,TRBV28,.,TGTGCCAGCAGACCCTCGGGGGAGAACTATGGCTACACCTTC,CASRPSGENYGYTF
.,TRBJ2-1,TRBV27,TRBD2,TGTGCCAGCAGTTTCTTGGCGGGAGAGGATGAGCAGTTCTTC,CASSFLAGEDEQFF
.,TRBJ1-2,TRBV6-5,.,TGTGCCAGCAGTAACGACCTGTATGGCTACACCTTC,CASSNDLYGYTF
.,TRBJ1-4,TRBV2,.,TGTGCCAGCAGTGAAGGGTTAAGCACAACGAAGGGTGAAAAACTGTTTTTT,CASSEGLSTTKGEKLFF
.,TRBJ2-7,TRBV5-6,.,TGTGCCAGCAGCCAGATTTCCTACGAGCAGTACTTC,CASSQISYEQYF
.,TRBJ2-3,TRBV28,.,TGTGCCAGCAGTTTGCGAGGGGCGGCGGGCACAGATACGCAGTATTTT,CASSLRGAAGTDTQYF
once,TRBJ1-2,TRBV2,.,TGTGCCATCCGGACCTTCGGGGACCTCTTCTATGGCTACACCTTC,CAIRTFGDLFYGYTF
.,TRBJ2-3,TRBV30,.,TGTGCCTGGAGCCCGGGGGATACGCAGTATTTT,CAWSPGDTQYF
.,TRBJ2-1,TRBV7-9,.,TGTGCCAGCAGCTATTACCTCGGCGACAATGAGCAGTTCTTC,CASSYYLGDNEQFF
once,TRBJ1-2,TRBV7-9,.,TGTGCCAGCAGCTTAGTGAAATCGGGGCCGAACTATGGCTACACCTTC,CASSLVKSGPNYGYTF
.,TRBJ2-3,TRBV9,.,TGTGCCAGCAGCGCGGACTCAACCCCCACAGATACGCAGTATTTT,CASSADSTPTDTQYF
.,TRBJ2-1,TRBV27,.,TGTGCCAGTAGGGGATCAAGCTCCTACAATGAGCAGTTCTTC,CASRGSSSYNEQFF
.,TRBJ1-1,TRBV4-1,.,TGCGCCAGCACGGCCAGTCAGGGATGGGACACTGAAGCTTTCTTT,CASTASQGWDTEAFF
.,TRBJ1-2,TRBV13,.,TGTGCCAGCAGCTTAGGCAGGAGAAACAGCCATCACTATGGCTACACCTTC,CASSLGRRNSHHYGYTF
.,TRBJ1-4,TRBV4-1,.,TGCGCCAGCAGCCAAGATCCGCCGGGACACGAAGGGGATGAAAAACTGTTTTTT,CASSQDPPGHEGDEKLFF
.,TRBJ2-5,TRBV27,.,TGTGCCAGCAGTAACCAGGGGTCTCAAGAGACCCAGTACTTC,CASSNQGSQETQYF
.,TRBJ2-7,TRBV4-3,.,TGCGCCAGCAGCCAAGAGAGGGGCCCGAGCTACGAGCAGTACTTC,CASSQERGPSYEQYF
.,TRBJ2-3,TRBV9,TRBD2,TGTGCCAGCAGCCTGGGACTAGCGGGAGGCACAGATACGCAGTATTTT,CASSLGLAGGTDTQYF
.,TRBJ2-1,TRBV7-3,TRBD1,TGTGCCAGCAGCCAGGGACAGGGGACCTACAATGAGCAGTTCTTC,CASSQGQGTYNEQFF
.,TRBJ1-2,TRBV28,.,TGTGCCAGCAGTTTATTGGCCGGGGATGGCTACACCTTC,CASSLLAGDGYTF
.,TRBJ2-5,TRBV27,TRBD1,TGTGCCAGCAGAATACAGGGGGCGGGCGAGACCCAGTACTTC,CASRIQGAGETQYF
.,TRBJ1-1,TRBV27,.,TGTGCCAGCACCAAAAGTGGGGGGGGTCTTCCAGCTTTCTTT,CASTKSGGGLPAFF
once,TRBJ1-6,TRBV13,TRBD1,TGTGCCAGCAGCCTACAGGGGGCCTCCTATAATTCACCCCTCCACTTT,CASSLQGASYNSPLHF
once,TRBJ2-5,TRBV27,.,TGTGCCAGCAGCCAAAATTCGGGCAGGGAGAAGTTGGAAGAGACCCAGTACTTC,CASSQNSGREKLEETQYF
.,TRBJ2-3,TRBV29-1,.,TGCAGCGTGTGGGCAGATACGCAGTATTTT,CSVWADTQYF
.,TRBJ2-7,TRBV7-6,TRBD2,TGTGCCAGCAGCTTGGGCCTCGCGGGAGGGCCGGCTGGCGAGCAGTACTTC,CASSLGLAGGPAGEQYF
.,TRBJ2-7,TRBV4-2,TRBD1,TGTGCCAGCAGCCAAGGTGAGACAGGGGGATACTACGAGCAGTACTTC,CASSQGETGGYYEQYF
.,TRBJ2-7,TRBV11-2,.,TGTGCCAGCAGCAGCCAGGCCTACGAGCAGTACTTC,CASSSQAYEQYF
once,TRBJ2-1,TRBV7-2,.,TGTGCCAGCAGCTTAGTTGACAGTAACAATGAGCAGTTCTTC,CASSLVDSNNEQFF
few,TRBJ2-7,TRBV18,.,TGTGCCAGCTCACCAGGGGCCTACGAGCAGTACTTC,CASSPGAYEQYF